The clone carrying this T cell receptor (beta chain) appeared many times. MiXCR re-clonotyped the PCR reads for TCRdb. The sample has around 22,000 clones; 19% are singletons. This CDR3 is 13 amino acids long. Germline V lookup: CDR1 ENHRY, CDR2 SYGVKD. V was cut by 1 base and J by 3 bases, with 4 bases left in between. This specimen comes from a study of metastatic and nonmetastatic thyroid tumors. Turning to the study itself: Malignant and benign thyroid patients had repertoires compared in peripheral blood and tumor or nodule tissue.

Prior to thyroid surgery, none of the patients had received any treatment. The chain is built from TRBV10-3 and TRBJ1-3, with D unclear. The origin of this receptor is a male donor with papillary thyroid cancer or a benign thyroid nodule (not recorded which). Some clones in this sample may be carry-over from other donors' samples. The sequenced sample was blood. The CDR3 DNA reads as TGTGCCATCAGTGAGTACAGTGGAAACACCATATATTTT. Amino acid sequence: CAISEYSGNTIYF.